The rows below give T cell receptor beta chains drawn from one sample of a study of blood T cell repertoires in COVID-19. Libraries were prepared by immunoSEQ multiplex PCR; TCRdb keeps only in-frame clonotypes and omits some of them. The sample includes a few hundred thousand clones, around 86% of them seen just once. Input material: PBMCs or T cells enriched from blood (not recorded which). The origin of the receptors is a woman between 40 and 50 years old with acute COVID-19. The CDR3 runs from the conserved cysteine through the conserved F or W. Each record gives: V gene, D gene, clone size, J gene, CDR3 protein, CDR3 DNA. The D gene is left open where the match is weak. For some rows the clone size is stated as once, few or many, or as a class when expanded; others skip it.

>TRBV12-3/TRBV12-4|NA|NA|TRBJ1-2
CASSLEQGYGYTF
TGTGCCAGCAGTTTAGAGCAGGGATATGGCTACACCTTC
>TRBV28|TRBD2|NA|TRBJ2-3
CASISAGGEDTQYF
TGTGCCAGCATCAGTGCGGGGGGGGAAGATACGCAGTATTTT
>TRBV7-9|NA|NA|TRBJ2-2
CASSGGGGDTGELFF
TGTGCCAGCAGTGGTGGAGGGGGGGACACCGGGGAGCTGTTTTTT
>TRBV7-3|NA|once|TRBJ2-2
CASSLGAGINTGELFF
TGTGCCAGCAGCTTAGGGGCGGGGATAAACACCGGGGAGCTGTTTTTT
>TRBV7-2|NA|NA|TRBJ2-3
CASSPGGSADTQYF
TGTGCCAGCAGCCCCGGAGGGTCCGCAGATACGCAGTATTTT
>TRBV19|TRBD1|NA|TRBJ2-2
CASRRGTGSAGELFF
TGTGCCAGTAGGCGTGGGACAGGGAGTGCCGGGGAGCTGTTTTTT
>TRBV9|NA|NA|TRBJ1-2
CASSRDIPNYGYTF
TGTGCCAGCAGCCGGGACATCCCTAACTATGGCTACACCTTC
>TRBV12-3/TRBV12-4|NA|once|TRBJ2-7
CASSSGSYEQYF
TGTGCCAGCAGTTCAGGTTCCTACGAGCAGTACTTC
>TRBV5-1|NA|NA|TRBJ1-1
CASSWQGGENTEAFF
TGCGCCAGCAGCTGGCAGGGAGGGGAGAACACTGAAGCTTTCTTT
>TRBV5-1|NA|few|TRBJ2-7
CASRRGGENLYEQYF
TGCGCCAGCAGGCGCGGGGGCGAAAATCTTTACGAGCAGTACTTC
>TRBV9|TRBD2|NA|TRBJ2-3
CASSPHLLAGGEDTQYF
TGTGCCAGCAGCCCCCACTTATTAGCGGGAGGAGAAGATACGCAGTATTTT
>TRBV4-2|NA|NA|TRBJ2-3
CASSQDSYTQYF
TGTGCCAGCAGCCAAGATTCATATACGCAGTATTTT
>TRBV4-1|TRBD2|NA|TRBJ2-3
CASSLLSGASTDTQYF
TGCGCCAGCAGCCTACTTAGCGGGGCTAGCACAGATACGCAGTATTTT
>TRBV28|NA|NA|TRBJ2-7
CASSFWGDEQYF
TGTGCCAGCAGTTTTTGGGGCGACGAGCAGTACTTC
>TRBV6-5|TRBD1|NA|TRBJ1-2
CAVEGAASNYGYTF
TGTGCCGTGGAGGGGGCTGCCTCTAACTATGGCTACACCTTC
>TRBV3-1/TRBV3-2|TRBD2|NA|TRBJ2-3
CASSQDPPGAGASDTQYF
TGTGCCAGCAGCCAAGATCCGCCGGGAGCGGGAGCGTCAGATACGCAGTATTTT
>TRBV9|NA|NA|TRBJ2-6
CASSGGGTLLTGANVLTF
TGTGCCAGCAGCGGGGGGGGGACACTCTTAACTGGGGCCAACGTCCTGACTTTC
>TRBV27|NA|NA|TRBJ2-1
CASRERTHNEQFF
TGTGCCAGCAGGGAGAGGACTCACAATGAGCAGTTCTTC
>TRBV27|NA|once|TRBJ1-1
CASRGRGLAFF
TGTGCCAGCAGAGGCAGAGGCCTGGCTTTCTTT
>TRBV6-5|NA|NA|TRBJ1-3
CASRTAGASGNTIYF
TGTGCCAGCAGGACCGCAGGGGCCTCTGGAAACACCATATATTTT
>TRBV7-2|TRBD2|NA|TRBJ2-2
CASSSMGLAGGIGELFF
TGTGCCAGCAGCTCGATGGGTCTAGCGGGAGGGATCGGGGAGCTGTTTTTT
>TRBV25-1|NA|NA|TRBJ1-4
CASSEPEAGEKLFF
TGTGCCAGCAGTGAACCCGAGGCTGGGGAAAAACTGTTTTTT
>TRBV4-1|NA|NA|TRBJ1-2
CASSRSTDNYGYTF
TGCGCCAGCAGCCGATCGACAGATAACTATGGCTACACCTTC
>TRBV5-1|TRBD2|NA|TRBJ2-5
CASSLGLGGQETQYF
TGCGCCAGCAGCTTAGGTCTCGGGGGGCAAGAGACCCAGTACTTC
>TRBV7-9|NA|few|TRBJ2-1
CASSLNRLVNEQFF
TGTGCCAGCAGCTTGAATAGATTGGTCAATGAGCAGTTCTTC
>TRBV19|NA|few|TRBJ1-3
CASPSPRPSGNTIYF
TGTGCCAGCCCCTCCCCCAGGCCTTCTGGAAACACCATATATTTT
>TRBV27|TRBD2|NA|TRBJ2-3
CASSSPGGGAEDTQYF
TGTGCCAGCAGTTCCCCGGGGGGGGGAGCCGAAGATACGCAGTATTTT
>TRBV30|NA|NA|TRBJ2-3
CAWSSQYTDTQYF
TGTGCCTGGAGTAGTCAGTACACAGATACGCAGTATTTT
>TRBV24-1|NA|once|TRBJ2-1
CATSAVGGGSYNEQFF
TGTGCCACCAGTGCGGTTGGCGGAGGCTCCTACAATGAGCAGTTCTTC
>TRBV2|TRBD1|NA|TRBJ2-2
CASTLGQAATGELFF
TGTGCCAGCACCTTGGGACAGGCTGCCACCGGGGAGCTGTTTTTT
>TRBV19|TRBD2|once|TRBJ2-3
CASTFVPGLAGVLGISTDTQYF
TGTGCCAGTACCTTCGTCCCGGGACTAGCGGGAGTACTAGGTATTAGCACAGATACGCAGTATTTT
>TRBV24-1|NA|NA|TRBJ1-5
CATSDYTSNQPQHF
TGTGCCACCAGTGATTACACTAGCAATCAGCCCCAGCATTTT
>TRBV7-2|TRBD2|NA|TRBJ2-1
CASSQGLAGINEQFF
TGTGCCAGCAGTCAGGGACTAGCGGGAATCAATGAGCAGTTCTTC
>TRBV7-9|TRBD1|NA|TRBJ1-1
CASGLDRGLGTEAFF
TGTGCCAGCGGCCTCGACAGGGGGCTCGGCACTGAAGCTTTCTTT
>TRBV6-5|NA|once|TRBJ1-5
CASTTFRVNQPQHF
TGTGCCAGCACTACCTTCAGGGTAAATCAGCCCCAGCATTTT
>TRBV5-3|NA|few|TRBJ2-5
CARSLGLLDSRETQYF
TGTGCCAGAAGCTTGGGTCTATTGGACAGTAGGGAGACCCAGTACTTC
>TRBV7-8|NA|NA|TRBJ2-7
CASSLVWHEQYF
TGTGCCAGCAGCTTAGTGTGGCACGAGCAGTACTTC
>TRBV4-1|TRBD1|NA|TRBJ2-7
CASSPGQGGGEQYF
TGCGCCAGCAGCCCGGGACAGGGGGGGGGCGAGCAGTACTTC
>TRBV29-1|TRBD1|NA|TRBJ2-1
CSGQDRGNTDEQFF
TGCAGCGGACAGGACAGGGGGAATACCGATGAGCAGTTCTTC
>TRBV14|NA|NA|TRBJ2-5
CASSQDWRGKETQYF
TGTGCCAGCAGCCAAGACTGGCGGGGTAAAGAGACCCAGTACTTC
>TRBV27|TRBD2|NA|TRBJ2-3
CASSSRTSGDSTDTQYF
TGTGCCAGCAGTTCCAGGACTAGCGGAGATAGCACAGATACGCAGTATTTT
>TRBV10-3|TRBD1|NA|TRBJ2-2
CAITDRGHIGELFF
TGTGCCATCACCGACAGGGGGCATATCGGGGAGCTGTTTTTT
>TRBV27|TRBD1|once|TRBJ1-2
CASSFLQGAAGYTF
TGTGCCAGCAGTTTTCTACAGGGGGCAGCTGGCTACACCTTC
>TRBV14|NA|NA|TRBJ2-2
CASSQRQSNTGELFF
TGTGCCAGCAGCCAACGACAGTCGAACACCGGGGAGCTGTTTTTT
>TRBV6-5|TRBD1|NA|TRBJ2-5
CASSPADRGLTQYF
TGTGCCAGCAGTCCCGCTGACAGGGGCCTCACCCAGTACTTC
>TRBV7-7|TRBD2|NA|TRBJ2-5
CASSRGTSGSPFYQETQYF
TGTGCCAGCAGCCGAGGGACTAGCGGGAGTCCCTTCTACCAAGAGACCCAGTACTTC
>TRBV2|NA|NA|TRBJ2-1
CASSTTRTYNEQFF
TGTGCCAGCAGTACGACCCGGACTTACAATGAGCAGTTCTTC
>TRBV7-2|TRBD1|once|TRBJ2-5
CASSFTGGVVGETQYF
TGTGCCAGCAGCTTTACAGGGGGCGTCGTTGGAGAGACCCAGTACTTC
>TRBV11-2|TRBD1|NA|TRBJ1-1
CASSSPGTGNTEAFF
TGTGCCAGCAGCTCTCCCGGGACAGGGAATACTGAAGCTTTCTTT
>TRBV11-2|TRBD2|NA|TRBJ2-3
CASRRLAGNTDTQYF
TGTGCCAGCAGGCGACTAGCGGGAAACACAGATACGCAGTATTTT
>TRBV3-1/TRBV3-2|NA|NA|TRBJ1-1
CASSQVSVAGTEAFF
TGTGCCAGCAGCCAAGTATCAGTAGCGGGCACTGAAGCTTTCTTT
>TRBV9|TRBD2|NA|TRBJ2-1
CASSGHGRSSYNEQFF
TGTGCCAGCAGCGGACACGGGAGGAGCTCCTACAATGAGCAGTTCTTC
>TRBV28|TRBD1|NA|TRBJ1-2
CAGGQDYGYTF
TGTGCCGGGGGACAGGACTATGGCTACACCTTC
>TRBV5-1|NA|few|TRBJ1-1
CASSLERQPNTEAFF
TGCGCCAGCAGCTTGGAGCGGCAGCCGAACACTGAAGCTTTCTTT
>TRBV28|NA|once|TRBJ2-5
CASSAGQQETQYF
TGTGCCAGCAGTGCGGGACAGCAAGAGACCCAGTACTTC
>TRBV7-6|NA|NA|TRBJ2-4
CASSTPGRGIQYF
TGTGCCAGCAGCACCCCGGGCCGGGGCATTCAGTACTTC